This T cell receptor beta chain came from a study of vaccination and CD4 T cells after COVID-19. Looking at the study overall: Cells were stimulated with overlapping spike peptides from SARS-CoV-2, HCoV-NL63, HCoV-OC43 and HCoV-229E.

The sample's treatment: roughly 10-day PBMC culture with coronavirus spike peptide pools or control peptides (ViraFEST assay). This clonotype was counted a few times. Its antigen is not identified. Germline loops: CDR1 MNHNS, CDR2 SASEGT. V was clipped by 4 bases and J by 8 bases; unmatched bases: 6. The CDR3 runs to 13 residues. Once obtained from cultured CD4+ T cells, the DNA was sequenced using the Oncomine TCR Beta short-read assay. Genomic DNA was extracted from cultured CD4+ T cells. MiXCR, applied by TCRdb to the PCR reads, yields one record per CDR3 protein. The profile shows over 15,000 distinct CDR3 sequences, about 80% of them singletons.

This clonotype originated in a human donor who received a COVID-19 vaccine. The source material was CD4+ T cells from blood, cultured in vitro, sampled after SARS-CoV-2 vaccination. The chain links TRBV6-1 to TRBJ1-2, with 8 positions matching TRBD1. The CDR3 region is CASSVGQGRGYTF. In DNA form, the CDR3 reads TGTGCCAGCAGTGTTGGACAGGGTAGGGGCTACACCTTC.